The 2 T cell receptor beta chains below all came from one sample that was sequenced in a study of T cell responses to AZD1222 COVID-19 vaccine. This table comes from immunoSEQ multiplex PCR, and its TCRdb copy is limited to in-frame clones, with some not included. The sample gives 130,000 or so clones, about 90% of which show up once; roughly 4% is in the top ten. The material sequenced was peripheral blood, taken 28 days after the second AZD1222 dose. These receptors came from an adult who received the AZD1222 COVID-19 vaccine.

This sequence joins TRBV29-1 and TRBJ1-1; D not resolved. Trimming removed 7 bases from V and 1 base from J, with 10 bases in between. The CDR3 length is 12 residues. Per the germline V gene, CDR1 is SQVTM and CDR2 is ANQGSEA. The CDR3 DNA reads TGCAGCGCAGCCGGCCCGAACACTGAAGCTTTCTTT. This encodes CSAAGPNTEAFF.

J is TRBJ2-3 and V is TRBV18, with D perhaps given as TRBD1 or TRBD2 (5 bases each). The CDR3 spans 14 residues. Germline CDR1 is KGHSH and CDR2 is LQKENI. V dropped 6 bases and J dropped 3 bases, with 13 bases sitting between them. The CDR3 sequence: CASSGVERTDTQYF. The CDR3 DNA is TGTGCCAGCTCGGGGGTTGAGAGAACAGATACGCAGTATTTT.